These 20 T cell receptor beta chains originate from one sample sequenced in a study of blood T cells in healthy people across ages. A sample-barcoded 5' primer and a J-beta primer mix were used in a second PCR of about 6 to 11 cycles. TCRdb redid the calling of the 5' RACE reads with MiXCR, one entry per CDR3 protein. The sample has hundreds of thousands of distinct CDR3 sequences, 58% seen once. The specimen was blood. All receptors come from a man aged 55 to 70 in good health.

The CDR3 reads CASSRARISPLHF. For the CDR3, the DNA is TGTGCCAGCAGTAGGGCCAGGATTTCACCCCTCCACTTT. V and J are TRBV27 and TRBJ1-6, with no clear D. The CDR3 has 13 residues. Germline assignment: CDR1 MNHEY and CDR2 SMNVEV (reference sequence). The V end lost 5 bases, the J end lost 9 bases, and 11 bases lay between the germline ends.

For the CDR3, the DNA is TGCGCCAGCAGCCAAGAGCGTGGGCCCCAGCATTTT. Amino acid sequence: CASSQERGPQHF. J is TRBJ1-5 and V is TRBV4-1; D is unresolved. CDR1 MGHRA and CDR2 YSYEKL come from the germline V gene. Trimming removed 0 bases from V and 9 bases from J, with 6 bases in between. The CDR3 is 12 amino acids.

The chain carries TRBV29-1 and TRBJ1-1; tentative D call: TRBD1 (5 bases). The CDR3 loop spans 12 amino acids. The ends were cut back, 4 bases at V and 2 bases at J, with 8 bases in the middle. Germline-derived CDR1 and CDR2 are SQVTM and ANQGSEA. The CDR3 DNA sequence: TGCAGCGTTGCGGGGCAAAACACTGAAGCTTTCTTT. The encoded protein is CSVAGQNTEAFF.

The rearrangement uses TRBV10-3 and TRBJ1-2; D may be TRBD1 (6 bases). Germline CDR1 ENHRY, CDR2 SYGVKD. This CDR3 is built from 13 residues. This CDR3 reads CVSNGGLGYGYTF. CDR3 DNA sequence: TGTGTCAGCAATGGGGGGCTCGGCTATGGCTACACCTTC.

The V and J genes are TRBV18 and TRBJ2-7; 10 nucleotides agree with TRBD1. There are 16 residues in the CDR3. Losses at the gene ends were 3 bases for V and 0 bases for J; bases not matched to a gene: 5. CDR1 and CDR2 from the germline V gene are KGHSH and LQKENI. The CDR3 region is CASSPAGQGFSYEQYF. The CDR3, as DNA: TGTGCCAGCTCACCGGCGGGACAGGGGTTCTCCTACGAGCAGTACTTC.

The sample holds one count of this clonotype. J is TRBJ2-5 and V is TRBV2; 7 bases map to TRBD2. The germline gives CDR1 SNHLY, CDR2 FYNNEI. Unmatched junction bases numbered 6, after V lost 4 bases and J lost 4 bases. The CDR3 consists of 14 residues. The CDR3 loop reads CASSARGSGETQYF. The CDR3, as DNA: TGTGCCAGCAGTGCGCGGGGGTCGGGAGAGACCCAGTACTTC.

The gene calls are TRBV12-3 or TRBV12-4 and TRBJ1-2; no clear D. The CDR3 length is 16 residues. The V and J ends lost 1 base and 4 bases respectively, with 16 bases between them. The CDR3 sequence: CASSLGPGTMTYGYTF. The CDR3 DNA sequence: TGTGCCAGCAGTTTAGGACCGGGAACAATGACCTATGGCTACACCTTC.

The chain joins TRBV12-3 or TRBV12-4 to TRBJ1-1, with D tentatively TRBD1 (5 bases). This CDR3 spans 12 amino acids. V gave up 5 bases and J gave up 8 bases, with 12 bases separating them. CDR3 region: CASSIGHVEAFF. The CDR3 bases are TGTGCCAGCAGTATCGGACACGTGGAAGCTTTCTTT.

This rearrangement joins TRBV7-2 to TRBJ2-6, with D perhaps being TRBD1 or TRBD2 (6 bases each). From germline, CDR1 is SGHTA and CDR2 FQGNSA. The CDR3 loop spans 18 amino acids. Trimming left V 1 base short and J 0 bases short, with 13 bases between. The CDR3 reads CASSLVGRGGSGANVLTF. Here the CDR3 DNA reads TGTGCCAGCAGCTTAGTCGGCAGGGGAGGCTCTGGGGCCAACGTCCTGACTTTC.

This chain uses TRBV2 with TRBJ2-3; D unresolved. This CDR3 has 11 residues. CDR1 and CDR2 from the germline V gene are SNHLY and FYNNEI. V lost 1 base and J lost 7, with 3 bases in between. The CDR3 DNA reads TGTGCCAGCAGTGAAGTGTATACGCAGTATTTT. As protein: CASSEVYTQYF.

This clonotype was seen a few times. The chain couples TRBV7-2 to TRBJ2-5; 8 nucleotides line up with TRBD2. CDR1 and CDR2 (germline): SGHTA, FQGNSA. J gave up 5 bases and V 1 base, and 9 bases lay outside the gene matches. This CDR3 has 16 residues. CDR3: CASSLGGRAGGETQYF. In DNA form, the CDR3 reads TGTGCCAGCAGCTTAGGAGGCAGGGCGGGGGGTGAGACCCAGTACTTC.

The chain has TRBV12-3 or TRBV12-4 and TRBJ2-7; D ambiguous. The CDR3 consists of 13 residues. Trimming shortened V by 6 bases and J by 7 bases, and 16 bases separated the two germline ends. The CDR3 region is CASSPVSDNEQYF. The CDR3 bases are TGTGCCAGCAGCCCGGTTAGTGACAATGAGCAGTACTTC.

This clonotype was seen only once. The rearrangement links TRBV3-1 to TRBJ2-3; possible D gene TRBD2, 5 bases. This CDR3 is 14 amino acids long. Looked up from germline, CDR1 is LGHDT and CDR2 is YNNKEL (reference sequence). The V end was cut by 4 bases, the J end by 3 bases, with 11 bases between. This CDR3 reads CASSPRPGTDTQYF. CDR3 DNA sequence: TGTGCCAGCAGCCCCCGGCCGGGGACAGATACGCAGTATTTT.

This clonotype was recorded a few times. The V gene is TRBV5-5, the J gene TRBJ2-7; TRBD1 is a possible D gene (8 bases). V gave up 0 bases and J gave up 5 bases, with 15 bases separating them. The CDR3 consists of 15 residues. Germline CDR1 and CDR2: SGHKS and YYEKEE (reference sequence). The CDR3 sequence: CASSLGWTGRDEQYF. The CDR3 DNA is TGTGCCAGCAGCTTGGGTTGGACAGGGAGGGACGAGCAGTACTTC.

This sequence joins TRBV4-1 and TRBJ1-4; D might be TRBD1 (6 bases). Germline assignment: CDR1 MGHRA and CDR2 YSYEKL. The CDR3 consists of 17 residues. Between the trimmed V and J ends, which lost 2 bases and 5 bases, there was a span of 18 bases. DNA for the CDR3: TGCGCCAGCAGCCAAACCCTACAACAGGGCTCGAATGAAAAACTGTTTTTT. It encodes CASSQTLQQGSNEKLFF.

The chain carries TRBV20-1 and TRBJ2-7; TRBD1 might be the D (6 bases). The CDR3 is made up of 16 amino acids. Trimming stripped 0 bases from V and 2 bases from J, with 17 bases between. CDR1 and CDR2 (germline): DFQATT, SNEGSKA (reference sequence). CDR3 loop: CSARDPRPDSAYEQYF. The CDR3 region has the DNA TGCAGTGCTAGAGACCCCAGACCGGACAGCGCCTACGAGCAGTACTTC.

CDR3 DNA: TGTGCCATCAGCCAGACGGGTGCGGAAGAAAAACTGTTTTTT. Translating it yields CAISQTGAEEKLFF. The chain has TRBV10-3 and TRBJ1-4; D unclear. Germline V gene data show CDR1 as ENHRY and CDR2 as SYGVKD. The V end lost 6 bases, the J end lost 8 bases, and 16 bases lay between the germline ends. CDR3 size: 14 residues.

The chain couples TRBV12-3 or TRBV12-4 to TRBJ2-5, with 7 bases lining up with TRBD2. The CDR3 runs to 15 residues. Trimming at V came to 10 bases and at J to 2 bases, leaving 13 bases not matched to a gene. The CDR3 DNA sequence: TGTGCCACCAATACGGGGGGACGGGAGCAAGAGACCCAGTACTTC. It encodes CATNTGGREQETQYF.

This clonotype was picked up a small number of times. The CDR3 here is CSVEGHSRGVYNEQFF. The DNA of the CDR3 is TGCAGCGTTGAAGGTCATAGCAGGGGGGTGTACAATGAGCAGTTCTTC. The chain joins TRBV29-1 to TRBJ2-1, with a weak D call TRBD1 (7 bases). Per the germline V gene, CDR1 is SQVTM and CDR2 is ANQGSEA. The V end lost 1 base, the J end lost 4 bases, and 17 bases lay between the germline ends. The CDR3 has 16 residues.

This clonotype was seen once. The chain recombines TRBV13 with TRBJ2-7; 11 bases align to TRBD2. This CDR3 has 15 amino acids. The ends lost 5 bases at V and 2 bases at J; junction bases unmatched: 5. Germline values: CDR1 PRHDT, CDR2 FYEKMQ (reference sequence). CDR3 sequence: CASSHDSGRAYEQYF. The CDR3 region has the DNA TGTGCCAGCAGCCATGATAGCGGGAGGGCCTACGAGCAGTACTTC.